This T cell receptor (beta chain) was profiled in a study of blood T cell repertoires in COVID-19. Study-wide context: The United States, Italy and Spain provided the acute and convalescent COVID-19 samples. Sample material is recorded as cDNA or gDNA derived from T cells, B-cell-depleted T cells, or PBMCs.

As originally analysed: Reference gene primer amplification yielded estimated nucleated cell counts. Generated by immunoSEQ multiplex PCR, the TCRdb table keeps only in-frame clones and is missing some. V and J calls plus clone size are reproduced from that table; the DNA served to infer D and trimming. Seen here are about 120,000 clones, roughly 80% observed once, and the top ten hold about 15%. The CDR3 consists of 14 residues. V shed 9 bases and J shed 0 bases, with 9 bases lying between them. Germline values: CDR1 LNHNV, CDR2 YYDKDF (reference sequence). The source is a woman aged 55-70 years with acute or convalescent COVID-19. The sample consisted of peripheral blood. The rearrangement uses TRBV15 and TRBJ1-6; D remains ambiguous. The CDR3 sequence: CATAEGSYNSPLHF. As DNA, the CDR3 is TGTGCCACGGCGGAGGGCTCCTATAATTCACCCCTCCACTTT.